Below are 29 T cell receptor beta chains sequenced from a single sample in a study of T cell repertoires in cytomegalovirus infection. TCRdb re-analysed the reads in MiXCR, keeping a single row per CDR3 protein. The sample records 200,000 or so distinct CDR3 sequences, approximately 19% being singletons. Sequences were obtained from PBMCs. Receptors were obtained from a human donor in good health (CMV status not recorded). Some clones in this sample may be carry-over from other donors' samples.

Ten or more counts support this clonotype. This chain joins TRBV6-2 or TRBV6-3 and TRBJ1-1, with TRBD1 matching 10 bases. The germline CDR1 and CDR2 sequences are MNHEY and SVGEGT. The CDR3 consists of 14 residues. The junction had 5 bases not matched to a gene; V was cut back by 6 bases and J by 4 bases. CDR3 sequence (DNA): TGTGCCAGCAGCCGAGGGACAGGGGCCACTGAAGCTTTCTTT. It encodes CASSRGTGATEAFF.

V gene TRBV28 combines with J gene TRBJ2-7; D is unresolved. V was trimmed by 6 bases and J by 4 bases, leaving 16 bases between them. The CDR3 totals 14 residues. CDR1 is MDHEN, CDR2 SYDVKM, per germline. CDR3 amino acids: CASSSQTFRYEQYF. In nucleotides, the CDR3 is TGTGCCAGCAGCTCCCAAACTTTCCGTTACGAGCAGTACTTC.

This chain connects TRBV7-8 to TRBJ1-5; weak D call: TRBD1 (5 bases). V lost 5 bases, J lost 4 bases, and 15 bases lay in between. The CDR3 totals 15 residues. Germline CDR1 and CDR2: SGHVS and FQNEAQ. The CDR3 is CASSPRGRLNQPQHF. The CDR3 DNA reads TGTGCCAGCAGCCCCCGGGGCAGGCTTAATCAGCCCCAGCATTTT.

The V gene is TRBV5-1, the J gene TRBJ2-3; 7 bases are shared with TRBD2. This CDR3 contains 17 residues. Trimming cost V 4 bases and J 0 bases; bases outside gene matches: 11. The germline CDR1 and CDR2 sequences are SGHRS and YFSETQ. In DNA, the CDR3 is TGCGCCAGCAGCCGAGGAGGAGCGGGGTTAAGCACAGATACGCAGTATTTT. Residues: CASSRGGAGLSTDTQYF.

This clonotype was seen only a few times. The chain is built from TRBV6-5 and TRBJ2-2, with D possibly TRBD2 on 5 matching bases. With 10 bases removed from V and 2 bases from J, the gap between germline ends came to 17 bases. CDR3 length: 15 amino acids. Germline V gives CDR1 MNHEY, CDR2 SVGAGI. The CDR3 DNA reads TGTGCCACCACGACGCGTGGGAGAAACACCGGGGAGCTGTTTTTT. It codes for CATTTRGRNTGELFF.

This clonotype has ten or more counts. In DNA form, the CDR3 reads TGTGCCAGCAGTTTGTACTCCGGGACAGCTAGCTCCTACGAGCAGTACTTC. It translates to CASSLYSGTASSYEQYF. The genes are TRBV28 and TRBJ2-7, with 7 bases fitting TRBD1. The CDR3 extends over 17 amino acids. The V gene end was trimmed by 3 bases and the J gene end by 0 bases; junction bases not matched to a gene: 11. The germline CDR1 and CDR2 sequences are MDHEN and SYDVKM. Variable domain in full (rest from reference TRBV28 and TRBJ2-7): DVKVTQSSRYLVKRTGEKVFLECVQDMDHENMFWYRQDPGLGLRLIYFSYDVKMKEKGDIPEGYSVSREKKERFSLILESASTNQTSMYLCASSLYSGTASSYEQYFGPGTRLTVT.

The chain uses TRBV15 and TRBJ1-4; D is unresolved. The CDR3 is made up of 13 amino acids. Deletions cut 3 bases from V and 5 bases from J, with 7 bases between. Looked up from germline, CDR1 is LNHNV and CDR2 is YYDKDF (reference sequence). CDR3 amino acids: CATSRQGNEKLFF. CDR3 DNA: TGTGCCACCAGCAGGCAAGGGAATGAAAAACTGTTTTTT.

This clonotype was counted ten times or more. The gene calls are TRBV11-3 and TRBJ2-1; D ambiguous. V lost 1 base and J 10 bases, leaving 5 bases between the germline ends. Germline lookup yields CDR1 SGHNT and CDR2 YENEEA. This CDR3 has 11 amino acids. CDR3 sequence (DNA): TGTGCCAGCAGCTTAGGAGAAGAGCAGTTCTTC. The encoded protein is CASSLGEEQFF.

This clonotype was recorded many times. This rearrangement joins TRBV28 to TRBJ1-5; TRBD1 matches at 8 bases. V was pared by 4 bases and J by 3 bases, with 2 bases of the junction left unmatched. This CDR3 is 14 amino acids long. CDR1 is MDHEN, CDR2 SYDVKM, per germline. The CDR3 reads CASSSRGLNQPQHF. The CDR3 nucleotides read TGTGCCAGCAGTTCCAGGGGGCTCAATCAGCCCCAGCATTTT.

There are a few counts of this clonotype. The CDR3 DNA is TGTGCCACCAGCAGAGACTTCACCGGGACAGGGGACTCCAATCAGCCCCAGCATTTT. Its translation is CATSRDFTGTGDSNQPQHF. This sequence joins TRBV15 and TRBJ1-5; 10 bases line up with TRBD1. Trimming at V came to 0 bases and at J to 3 bases, leaving 11 bases not matched to a gene. CDR1 is LNHNV and CDR2 is YYDKDF in the germline V gene (reference sequence). The CDR3 extends over 19 amino acids.

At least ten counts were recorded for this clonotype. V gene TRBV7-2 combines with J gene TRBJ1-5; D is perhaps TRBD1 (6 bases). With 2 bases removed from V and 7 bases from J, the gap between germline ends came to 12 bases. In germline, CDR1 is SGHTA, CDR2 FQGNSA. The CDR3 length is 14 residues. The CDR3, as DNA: TGTGCCAGCAGCTTAAACAGGGCCGGCCAGCCCCAGCATTTT. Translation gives CASSLNRAGQPQHF.

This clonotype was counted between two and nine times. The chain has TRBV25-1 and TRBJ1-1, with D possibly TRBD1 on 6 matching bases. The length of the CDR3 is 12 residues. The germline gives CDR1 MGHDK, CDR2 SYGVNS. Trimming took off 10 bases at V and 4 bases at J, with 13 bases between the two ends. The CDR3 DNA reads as TGTGCCACCCCAGGGGAAGGCACTGAAGCTTTCTTT. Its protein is CATPGEGTEAFF.

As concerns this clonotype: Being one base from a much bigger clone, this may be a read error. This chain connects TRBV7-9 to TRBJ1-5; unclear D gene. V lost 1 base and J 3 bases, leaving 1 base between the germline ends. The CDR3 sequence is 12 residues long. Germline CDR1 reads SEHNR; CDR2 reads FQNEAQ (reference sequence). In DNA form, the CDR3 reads TGTGCCAGCAGCTTAGTCAATCAGCCCCAGCATTTT. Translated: CASSLVNQPQHF. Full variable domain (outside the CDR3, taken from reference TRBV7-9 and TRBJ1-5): DTGVSQNPRHKITKRGQNVTFRCDPISEHNRLYWYRQTLGQGPEFLTYFQNEAQLEKSRLLSDRFSAERPKGSFSTLEIQRTEQGDSAMYLCASSLVNQPQHFGDGTRLSIL.

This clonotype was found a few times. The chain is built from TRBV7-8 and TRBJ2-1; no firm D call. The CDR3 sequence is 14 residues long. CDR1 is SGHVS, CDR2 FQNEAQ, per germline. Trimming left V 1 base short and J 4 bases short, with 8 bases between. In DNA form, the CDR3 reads TGTGCCAGCAGCTTAGTAGCAAGATACAATGAGCAGTTCTTC. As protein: CASSLVARYNEQFF.

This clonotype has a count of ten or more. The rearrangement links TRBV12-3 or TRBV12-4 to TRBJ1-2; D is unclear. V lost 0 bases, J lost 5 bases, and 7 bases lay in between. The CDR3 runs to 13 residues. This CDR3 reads CASSLALTYGYTF. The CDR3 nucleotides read TGTGCCAGCAGTTTAGCGCTTACATATGGCTACACCTTC.

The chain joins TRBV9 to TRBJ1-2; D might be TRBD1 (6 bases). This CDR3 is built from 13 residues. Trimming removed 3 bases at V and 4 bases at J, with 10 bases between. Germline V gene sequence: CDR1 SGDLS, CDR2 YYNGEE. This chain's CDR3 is CASSGGGSYGYTF. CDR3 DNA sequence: TGTGCCAGCAGCGGCGGGGGCTCCTATGGCTACACCTTC.

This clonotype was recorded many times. The CDR3 DNA sequence: TGTGCCAGCAGCTTAGGTTTCAGCGGGGGGATCACCAACCAGCAGTTCTTC. Its protein product is CASSLGFSGGITNQQFF. The genes are TRBV7-2 and TRBJ2-1; TRBD2 agrees at 9 bases. The V gene's germline CDR1 is SGHTA and CDR2 FQGNSA. V dropped 1 base and J dropped 11; count of bases not matched to a gene: 15. The CDR3 is made up of 17 amino acids.

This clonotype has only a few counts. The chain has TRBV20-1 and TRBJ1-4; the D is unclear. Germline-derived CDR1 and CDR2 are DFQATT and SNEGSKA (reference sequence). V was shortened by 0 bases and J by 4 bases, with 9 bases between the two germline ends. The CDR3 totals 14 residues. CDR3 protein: CSARDVTDNEKLFF. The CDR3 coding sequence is TGCAGTGCTAGAGATGTTACAGATAATGAAAAACTGTTTTTT.

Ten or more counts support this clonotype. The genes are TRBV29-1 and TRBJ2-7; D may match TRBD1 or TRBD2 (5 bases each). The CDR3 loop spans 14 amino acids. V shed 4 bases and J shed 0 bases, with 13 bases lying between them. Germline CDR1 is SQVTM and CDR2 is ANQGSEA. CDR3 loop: CSVARDGSSYEQYF. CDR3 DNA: TGCAGCGTTGCCCGGGACGGAAGCTCCTACGAGCAGTACTTC.

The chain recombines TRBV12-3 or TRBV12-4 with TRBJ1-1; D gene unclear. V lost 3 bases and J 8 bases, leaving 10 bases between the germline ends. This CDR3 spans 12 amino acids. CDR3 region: CASSFGMGEAFF. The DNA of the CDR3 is TGTGCCAGCAGTTTTGGTATGGGAGAAGCTTTCTTT.

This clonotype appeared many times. The CDR3: CASSGTGQLTSYEQYF. In nucleotides, the CDR3 is TGTGCCAGCAGTGGAACTGGACAGTTAACTTCCTACGAGCAGTACTTC. The chain uses TRBV6-1 and TRBJ2-7; maybe TRBD1 (6 bases). The CDR3 covers 16 residues. Germline loops: CDR1 MNHNS, CDR2 SASEGT. The ends were cut back, 4 bases at V and 1 base at J, with 17 bases in the middle.

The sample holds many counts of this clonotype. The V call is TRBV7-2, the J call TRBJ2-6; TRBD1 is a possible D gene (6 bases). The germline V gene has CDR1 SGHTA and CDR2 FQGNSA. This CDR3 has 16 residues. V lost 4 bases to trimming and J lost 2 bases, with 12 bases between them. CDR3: CASSSWTAPGANVLTF. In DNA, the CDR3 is TGTGCCAGCAGCTCTTGGACAGCACCTGGGGCCAACGTCCTGACTTTC.

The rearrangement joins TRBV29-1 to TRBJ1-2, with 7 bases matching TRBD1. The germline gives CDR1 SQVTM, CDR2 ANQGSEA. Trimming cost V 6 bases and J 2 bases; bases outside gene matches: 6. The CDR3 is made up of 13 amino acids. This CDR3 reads CSVAPGQNYGYTF. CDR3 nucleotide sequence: TGCAGCGTGGCCCCGGGACAGAACTATGGCTACACCTTC. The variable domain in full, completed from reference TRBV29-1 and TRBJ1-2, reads SAVISQKPSRDICQRGTSLTIQCQVDSQVTMMFWYRQQPGQSLTLIATANQGSEATYESGFVIDKFPISRPNLTFSTLTVSNMSPEDSSIYLCSVAPGQNYGYTFGSGTRLTVV.

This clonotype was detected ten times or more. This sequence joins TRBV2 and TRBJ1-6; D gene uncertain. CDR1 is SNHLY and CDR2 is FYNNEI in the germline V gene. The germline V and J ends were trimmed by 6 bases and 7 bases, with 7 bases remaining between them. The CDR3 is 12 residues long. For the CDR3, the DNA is TGTGCCAGCAGGAAAGAAAATTCACCCCTCCACTTT. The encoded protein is CASRKENSPLHF. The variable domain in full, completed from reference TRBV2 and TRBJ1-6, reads EPEVTQTPSHQVTQMGQEVILRCVPISNHLYFYWYRQILGQKVEFLVSFYNNEISEKSEIFDDQFSVERPDGSNFTLKIRSTKLEDSAMYFCASRKENSPLHFGNGTRLTVT.

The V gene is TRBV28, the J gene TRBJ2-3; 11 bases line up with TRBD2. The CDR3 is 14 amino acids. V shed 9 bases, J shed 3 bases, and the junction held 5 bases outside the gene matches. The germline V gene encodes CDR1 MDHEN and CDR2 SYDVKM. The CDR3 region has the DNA TGTGCCAGTCAACTAGCGGGAGTAACAGATACGCAGTATTTT. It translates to CASQLAGVTDTQYF.

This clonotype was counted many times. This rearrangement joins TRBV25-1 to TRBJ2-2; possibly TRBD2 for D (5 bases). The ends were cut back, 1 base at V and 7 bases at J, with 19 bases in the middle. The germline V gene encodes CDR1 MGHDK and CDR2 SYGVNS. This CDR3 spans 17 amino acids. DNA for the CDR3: TGTGCCAGCAGTGAATCCTCCCGGGCGGGCCTACACGGGGAGCTGTTTTTT. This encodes CASSESSRAGLHGELFF.

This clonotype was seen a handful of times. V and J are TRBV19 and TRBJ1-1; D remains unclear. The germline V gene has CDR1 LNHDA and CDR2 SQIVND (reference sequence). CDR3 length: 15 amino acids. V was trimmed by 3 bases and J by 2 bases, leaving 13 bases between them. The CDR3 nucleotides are TGTGCCAGTAGTATTACCGGGATGAGAAACACTGAAGCTTTCTTT. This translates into CASSITGMRNTEAFF.

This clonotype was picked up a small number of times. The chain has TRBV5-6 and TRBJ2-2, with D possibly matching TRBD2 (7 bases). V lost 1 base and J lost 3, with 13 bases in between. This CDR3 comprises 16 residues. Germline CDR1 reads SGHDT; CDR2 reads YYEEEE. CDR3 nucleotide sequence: TGTGCCAGCAGCTTGAGGGGGGGGAGCCACACCGGGGAGCTGTTTTTT. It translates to CASSLRGGSHTGELFF.

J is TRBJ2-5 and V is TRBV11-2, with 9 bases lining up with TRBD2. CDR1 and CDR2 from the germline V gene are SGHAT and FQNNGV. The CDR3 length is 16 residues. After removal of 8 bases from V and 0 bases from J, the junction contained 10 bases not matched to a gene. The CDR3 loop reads CASSLGRGGNQETQYF. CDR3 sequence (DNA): TGTGCCAGCTCCCTCGGGCGGGGGGGGAACCAAGAGACCCAGTACTTC.